This T cell receptor (beta chain) comes out of a study of shared clonotypes between healthy human individuals. Study background: Donors were a couple of women and a few men aged 18 to 49. CD4 naive and CD4 memory each took three plates per donor, while CD8 naive took two and CD8 memory one.

Only CD45RO-negative cells positively selected for CCR7 counted as naive CD8 cells, so terminally differentiated effector memory CD45RA+ cells were excluded. Recent vaccinations or acute infections were absent in the healthy HIV-negative adult donors. Notes on the study in general: The four-donor shared clonotypes exceeded non-shared clonotypes in generation probability, with non-shared ones scoring lower.

With respect to this clone: Its antigen remains unknown.

The V end was cut by 0 bases, the J end by 0 bases, with 13 bases between. The CDR3 contains 18 residues. Germline lookup yields CDR1 SGDLS and CDR2 YYNGEE. TCRdb's table, derived via immunoSEQ multiplex PCR, lists solely in-frame clones and lacks some. In the table there are about 2 million clones, about 95% of which are singletons. This TCR derives from a man younger than 35 in good health. The sample was naive CD8+ T cells sorted from blood. V gene TRBV9 combines with J gene TRBJ1-6; D remains unclear. The CDR3, as DNA: TGTGCCAGCAGCGTAGGGGTGGAGGCTAGCTCCTATAATTCACCCCTCCACTTT. This codes for CASSVGVEASSYNSPLHF. Together with reference TRBV9 and TRBJ1-6, the CDR3 gives the full variable domain: DSGVTQTPKHLITATGQRVTLRCSPRSGDLSVYWYQQSLDQGLQFLIQYYNGEERAKGNILERFSAQQFPDLHSELNLSSLELGDSALYFCASSVGVEASSYNSPLHFGNGTRLTVT.